This TCR beta chain was identified during a study of regulatory T cells in long-lasting Graves disease. The sample holds many counts of this clonotype. What it recognizes is unknown. Relying on iRepertoire HTBI primers and Arm-PCR of CDR3 regions, the team built TCR beta libraries. TCRdb reprocessed the multiplex PCR reads via MiXCR and lists one record per CDR3 protein. This table holds 620,000 or so distinct CDR3 sequences, roughly 15% found once. The time point denotes: newly diagnosed GD, antithyroid drugs for less than 3 months. Extracted PBMC RNA gave rise to the TCR library. Trimming took 6 bases from V and 12 from J, leaving 23 bases between them. This CDR3 is built from 14 residues. Germline V gene lookup returns CDR1 DFQATT and CDR2 SNEGSKA (reference sequence). General study points: A reduction in accuracy may have resulted from the small sample size.

The data also belong to a second study, concerning T cells in Graves' hyperthyroidism and ophthalmopathy.

The clonotype originates from a woman aged 25 to 39 with Graves disease. The V gene is TRBV20-1, the J gene TRBJ1-4; D not certain. Source: peripheral blood mononuclear cells (PBMCs), taken at new diagnosis, from a patient treated with antithyroid drugs. CDR3: CSAKPNTNRGELFF. The CDR3 DNA reads as TGCAGTGCGAAACCGAATACGAATAGAGGTGAACTGTTTTTT.